This T cell receptor (beta chain) was found in a study of cytomegalovirus exposure and HLA in healthy donors. Study outcomes and limitations: Of the V segments, some could not be distinguished, including TRBV6-2 and TRBV6-3, and were excluded. Donors were assumed by presence/absence analyses to have roughly uniform sequencing depth.

The PCR made use of 60 Vbeta and 13 Jbeta primers. TCRdb's copy holds only in-frame clones and misses some; the assay was immunoSEQ multiplex PCR. The sample includes roughly 160,000 clones, 79% seen only once; the top ten take approximately 2.3%. In the case of this clone: Antigen: not known.

V lost 1 base, J lost 5 bases, and 12 bases lay in between. The CDR3 loop spans 14 amino acids. Germline V gene sequence: CDR1 SGHTA, CDR2 FQGNSA. Sequenced: PBMCs. This clonotype was sampled from a man aged 40-50 years in good health and CMV-seronegative. V and J are TRBV7-2 and TRBJ2-7, with D perhaps matching TRBD2 (6 bases). Here the CDR3 reads CASSLVAAWDEQYF. CDR3 DNA sequence: TGTGCCAGCAGCTTAGTAGCGGCCTGGGACGAGCAGTACTTC.